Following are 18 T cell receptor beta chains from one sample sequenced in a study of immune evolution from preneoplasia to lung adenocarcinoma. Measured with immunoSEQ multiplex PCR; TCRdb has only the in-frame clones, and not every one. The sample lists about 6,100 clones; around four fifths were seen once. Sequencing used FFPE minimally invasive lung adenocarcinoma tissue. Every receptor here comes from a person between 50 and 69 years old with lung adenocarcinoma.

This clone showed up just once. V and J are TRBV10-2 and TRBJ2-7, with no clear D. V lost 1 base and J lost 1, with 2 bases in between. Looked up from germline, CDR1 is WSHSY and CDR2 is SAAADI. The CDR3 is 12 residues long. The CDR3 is CASSELSYEQYF. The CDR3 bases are TGCGCCAGCAGTGAGTTATCCTACGAGCAGTACTTC.

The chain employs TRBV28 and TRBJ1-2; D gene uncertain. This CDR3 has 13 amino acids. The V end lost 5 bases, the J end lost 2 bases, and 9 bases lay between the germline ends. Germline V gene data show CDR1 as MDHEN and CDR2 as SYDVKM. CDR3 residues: CASSQPRNYGYTF. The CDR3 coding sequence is TGTGCCAGCAGTCAACCCAGGAACTATGGCTACACCTTC.

The CDR3 loop reads CAWRKGQGLWETQYF. As DNA, the CDR3 is TGTGCCTGGAGAAAGGGACAGGGGTTGTGGGAGACCCAGTACTTC. This sequence joins TRBV30 and TRBJ2-5, with 10 bases identical to TRBD1. There are 15 residues in the CDR3. The germline gives CDR1 GTSNPN, CDR2 SVGIG (reference sequence). V lost 3 bases, J lost 5 bases, and 9 bases stayed unmatched.

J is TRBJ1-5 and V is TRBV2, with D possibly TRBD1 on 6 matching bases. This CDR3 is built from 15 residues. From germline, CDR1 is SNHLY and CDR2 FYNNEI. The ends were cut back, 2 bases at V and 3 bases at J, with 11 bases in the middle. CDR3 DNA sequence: TGTGCCAGCAGTGAAAGCGGACAGTCCAATCAGCCCCAGCATTTT. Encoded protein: CASSESGQSNQPQHF.

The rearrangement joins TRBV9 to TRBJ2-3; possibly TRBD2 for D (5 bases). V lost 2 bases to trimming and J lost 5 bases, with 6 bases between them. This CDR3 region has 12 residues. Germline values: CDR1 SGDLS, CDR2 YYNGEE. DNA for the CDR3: TGTGCCAGCAGCGTCGAGGGAGATACGCAGTATTTT. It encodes CASSVEGDTQYF.

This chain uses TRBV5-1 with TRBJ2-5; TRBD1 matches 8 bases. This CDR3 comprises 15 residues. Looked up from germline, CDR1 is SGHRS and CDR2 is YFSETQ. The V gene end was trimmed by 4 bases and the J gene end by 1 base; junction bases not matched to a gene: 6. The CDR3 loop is CASSGMTGAQETQYF. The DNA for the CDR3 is TGCGCCAGCAGCGGAATGACAGGGGCCCAAGAGACCCAGTACTTC.

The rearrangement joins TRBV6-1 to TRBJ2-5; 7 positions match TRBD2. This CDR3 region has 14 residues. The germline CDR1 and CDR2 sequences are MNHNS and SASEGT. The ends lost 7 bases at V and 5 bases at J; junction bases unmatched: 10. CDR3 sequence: CASNKDWRGETQYF. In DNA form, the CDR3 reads TGTGCCAGCAATAAGGACTGGCGGGGGGAGACCCAGTACTTC.

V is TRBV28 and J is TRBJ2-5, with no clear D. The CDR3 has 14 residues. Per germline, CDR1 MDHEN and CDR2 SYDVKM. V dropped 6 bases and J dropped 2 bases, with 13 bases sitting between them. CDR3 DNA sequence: TGTGCCAGCAGCTCATTATGGGAACAAGAGACCCAGTACTTC. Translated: CASSSLWEQETQYF.

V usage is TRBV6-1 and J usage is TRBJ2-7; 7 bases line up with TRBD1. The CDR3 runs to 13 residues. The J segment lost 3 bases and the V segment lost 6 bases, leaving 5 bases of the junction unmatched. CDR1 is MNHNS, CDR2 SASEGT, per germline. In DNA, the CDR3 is TGTGCCAGCAGAGACGGGACAGTCTACGAGCAGTACTTC. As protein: CASRDGTVYEQYF.

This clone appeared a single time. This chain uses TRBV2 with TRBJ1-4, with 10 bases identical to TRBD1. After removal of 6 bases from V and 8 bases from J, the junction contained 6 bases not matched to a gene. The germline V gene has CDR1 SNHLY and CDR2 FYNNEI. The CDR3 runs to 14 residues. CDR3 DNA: TGTGCCAGCAGGGCCGGGACAGGGGAAGAAAAACTGTTTTTT. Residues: CASRAGTGEEKLFF.

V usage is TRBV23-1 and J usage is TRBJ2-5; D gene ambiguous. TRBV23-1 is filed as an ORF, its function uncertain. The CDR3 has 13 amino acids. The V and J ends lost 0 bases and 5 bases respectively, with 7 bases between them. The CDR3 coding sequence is TGCGCCAGCAGTCAATCGTTCTACGAGACCCAGTACTTC. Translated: CASSQSFYETQYF.

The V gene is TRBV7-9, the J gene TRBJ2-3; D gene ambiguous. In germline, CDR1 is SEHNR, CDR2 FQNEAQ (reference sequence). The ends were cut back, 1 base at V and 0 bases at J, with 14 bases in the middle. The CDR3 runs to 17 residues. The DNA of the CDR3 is TGTGCCAGCAGCTTAGACCCAGCCTCCACGAGCACAGATACGCAGTATTTT. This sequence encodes CASSLDPASTSTDTQYF.

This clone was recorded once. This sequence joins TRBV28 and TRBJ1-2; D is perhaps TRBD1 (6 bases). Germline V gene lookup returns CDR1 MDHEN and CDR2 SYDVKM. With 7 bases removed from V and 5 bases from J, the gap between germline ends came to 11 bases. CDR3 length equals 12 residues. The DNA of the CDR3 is TGTGCCAGCAAAATTGGACAGTATGGCTACACCTTC. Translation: CASKIGQYGYTF.

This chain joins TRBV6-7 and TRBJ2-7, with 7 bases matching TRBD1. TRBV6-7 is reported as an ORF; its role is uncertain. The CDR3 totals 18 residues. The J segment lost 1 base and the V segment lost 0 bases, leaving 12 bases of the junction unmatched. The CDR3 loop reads CASSYSMGLRQGSYEQYF. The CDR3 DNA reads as TGTGCCAGCAGTTACTCGATGGGGCTACGACAGGGATCCTACGAGCAGTACTTC.

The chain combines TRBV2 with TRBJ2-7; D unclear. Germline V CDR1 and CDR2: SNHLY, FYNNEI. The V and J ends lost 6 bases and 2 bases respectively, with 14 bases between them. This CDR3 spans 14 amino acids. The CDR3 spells CASRAYSGPYEQYF. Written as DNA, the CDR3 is TGTGCCAGCAGGGCTTATTCAGGCCCCTACGAGCAGTACTTC.

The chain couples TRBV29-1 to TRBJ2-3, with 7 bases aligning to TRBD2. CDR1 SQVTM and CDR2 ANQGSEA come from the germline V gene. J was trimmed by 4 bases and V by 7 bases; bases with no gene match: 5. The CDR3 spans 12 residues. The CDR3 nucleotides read TGCAGCGCTTCCGGACTAGCAGATACGCAGTATTTT. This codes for CSASGLADTQYF.

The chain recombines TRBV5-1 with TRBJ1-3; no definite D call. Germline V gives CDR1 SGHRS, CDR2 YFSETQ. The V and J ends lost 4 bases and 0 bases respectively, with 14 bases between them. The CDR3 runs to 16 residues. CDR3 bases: TGCGCCAGCAGCCAAATGGACGCGAGCTCTGGAAACACCATATATTTT. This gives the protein CASSQMDASSGNTIYF.

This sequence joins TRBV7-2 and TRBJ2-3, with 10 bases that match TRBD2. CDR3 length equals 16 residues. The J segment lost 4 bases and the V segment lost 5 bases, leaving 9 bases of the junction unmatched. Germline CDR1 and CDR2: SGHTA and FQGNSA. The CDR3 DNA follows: TGTGCCAGCAGCCTATTAGCGGGAGGAGGAGCAGATACGCAGTATTTT. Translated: CASSLLAGGGADTQYF.